This TCR beta chain stems from a study of spatial heterogeneity in lung cancer. Stated time point: sample taken at primary tumor resection. Whole RNA was taken from tumor, nontumor lung or frozen PBMC; it was then sequenced unsorted. Germline trimming cut 5 bases from V and 0 bases from J; bases unmatched to any gene: 4. The germline CDR1 and CDR2 sequences are SEHNR and FQNEAQ (reference sequence). CDR3 size: 15 residues. TCRdb independently ran MiXCR on the 5' RACE reads; one entry per CDR3 protein. The sample has around 50,000 distinct CDR3 sequences, 7.5% to 8% seen once; the top ten hold about an eighth.

This clonotype was obtained from a female donor with early-stage non-small cell lung cancer. The sample consisted of PBMCs, taken at surgery. This sequence joins TRBV7-9 and TRBJ2-3; 8 nucleotides line up with TRBD1. CDR3 amino acids: CASSPTGASTDTQYF. DNA for the CDR3: TGTGCCAGCAGCCCGACAGGGGCTAGCACAGATACGCAGTATTTT.